This TCR beta chain was captured by sequencing in a study of blood T cell repertoires in COVID-19. Overall study context: Specimens from acute and convalescent COVID-19 originated in the United States, Italy and Spain. T cells, B-cell-depleted T cells, or PBMCs provided the cDNA or gDNA that served as material.

V was pared by 3 bases and J by 5 bases, with 1 base of the junction left unmatched. Germline lookup yields CDR1 LGHNA and CDR2 YSLEER. The CDR3 has 15 amino acids. Individuals aged about 18 to 89 years were recruited from fewer than 25 US areas. Cohort 3 recovered donors had two negative PCRs, clearance, or symptom resolution. Data came from immunoSEQ multiplex PCR; TCRdb stores just in-frame clones and leaves some out. Of under 450,000 clones detected, more than 70% appear once; the ten largest clones hold approximately 1.2%. This chain links TRBV4-3 with TRBJ1-6; 10 bases are shared with TRBD1. Sequenced input: PBMCs or T cells enriched from blood (not recorded which). This clonotype was obtained from a man aged 25 to 40 who had recovered from COVID-19. The CDR3 sequence: CASSQGTGDNSPLHF. CDR3 DNA: TGCGCCAGCAGCCAGGGGACAGGGGATAATTCACCCCTCCACTTT.